Presented here are 22 T cell receptor beta chains from one specimen sequenced in a study of OX40 agonist ivuxolimab in advanced cancers. Clones were read by immunoSEQ multiplex PCR, and TCRdb kept only the in-frame ones, dropping some. The sample shows some 39,000 clones, roughly 77% of them seen only once. The sample was CD4+ or CD8+ T cells sorted from blood, taken in a trial of the OX40 agonist ivuxolimab. The receptors were gathered from an adult with an advanced solid tumor such as melanoma, head and neck, liver or kidney cancer.

The V call is TRBV11-2, the J call TRBJ1-2; TRBD1 aligns across 11 bases. In germline, CDR1 is SGHAT, CDR2 FQNNGV. Trimming cost V 4 bases and J 5 bases; bases outside gene matches: 6. The length of the CDR3 is 15 residues. CDR3 protein: CASSWSGTGGYGYTF. CDR3 nucleotide sequence: TGTGCCAGCAGCTGGTCCGGGACAGGGGGATATGGCTACACCTTC.

V usage is TRBV30 and J usage is TRBJ2-7; 10 bases fit TRBD2. After removal of 7 bases from V and 1 base from J, the junction contained 13 bases not matched to a gene. CDR3 length: 16 amino acids. CDR1 is GTSNPN, CDR2 SVGIG, per germline (reference sequence). CDR3 DNA sequence: TGTGCCTTAAGGACTAGCGGCTATCGCAAGTCCTACGAGCAGTACTTC. Protein sequence: CALRTSGYRKSYEQYF.

V and J are TRBV28 and TRBJ1-1, with D perhaps matching TRBD1 (5 bases). V lost 10 bases and J lost 5, with 17 bases in between. CDR1 MDHEN and CDR2 SYDVKM come from the germline V gene. CDR3 length: 13 amino acids. CDR3 nucleotide sequence: TGTGCCACCCAAACAGGAATGGAAACTGAAGCTTTCTTT. Encoded protein: CATQTGMETEAFF.

This rearrangement joins TRBV27 to TRBJ2-1; TRBD2 matches at 15 bases. CDR1 and CDR2 from the germline V gene are MNHEY and SMNVEV (reference sequence). The CDR3 has 16 residues. V dropped 6 bases and J dropped 7; count of bases not matched to a gene: 7. In DNA form, the CDR3 reads TGTGCCAGCAGCGCCGCCGGGACTAGCGGGAGGAATGAGCAGTTCTTC. Protein sequence: CASSAAGTSGRNEQFF.

CDR3: CASSAPTGNANTEAFF. DNA for the CDR3: TGTGCCAGCAGTGCCCCCACAGGGAACGCGAACACTGAAGCTTTCTTT. The chain combines TRBV6-6 with TRBJ1-1, with D possibly matching TRBD1 (6 bases). The CDR3 consists of 16 residues. Per germline, CDR1 MNHNY and CDR2 SVGAGI (reference sequence). The V end was cut by 5 bases, the J end by 1 base, with 17 bases between.

V gene TRBV18 combines with J gene TRBJ2-2; D remains ambiguous. This CDR3 spans 12 amino acids. V lost 1 base and J 5 bases, leaving 2 bases between the germline ends. CDR1 and CDR2 from the germline V gene are KGHSH and LQKENI. In nucleotides, the CDR3 is TGTGCCAGCTCACCACTTACCGGGGAGCTGTTTTTT. Amino acids: CASSPLTGELFF.

The chain links TRBV7-3 to TRBJ2-3; TRBD2 aligns across 10 bases. The CDR3 contains 16 residues. Germline trimming cut 5 bases from V and 2 bases from J; bases unmatched to any gene: 7. Germline V gene lookup returns CDR1 SGHTA and CDR2 FQGTGA. The CDR3 loop is CASSTASGGFTDTQYF. DNA of the CDR3: TGTGCCAGCAGCACCGCTAGCGGGGGCTTCACAGATACGCAGTATTTT.

The CDR3 nucleotides are TGTGCCAGCAGTTTAAACAGGGGATTCAATCAGCCCCAGCATTTT. Its protein is CASSLNRGFNQPQHF. The V gene is TRBV28, the J gene TRBJ1-5; 7 bases agree with TRBD1. J lost 3 bases, V lost 2 bases, and 4 bases had no gene match. CDR3 length equals 15 residues. Germline V lookup: CDR1 MDHEN, CDR2 SYDVKM.

The chain links TRBV29-1 to TRBJ1-4, with a possible D match to TRBD1 (5 bases). The ends were cut back, 4 bases at V and 3 bases at J, with 6 bases in the middle. This CDR3 comprises 12 residues. CDR1 and CDR2 from the germline V gene are SQVTM and ANQGSEA. The CDR3 sequence: CSVGDPNEKLFF. CDR3 DNA sequence: TGCAGCGTTGGGGACCCTAATGAAAAACTGTTTTTT.

J is TRBJ2-5 and V is TRBV30, with 8 bases that match TRBD1. The V and J ends lost 0 bases and 7 bases, in that order; junction bases with no gene match: 7. The germline gives CDR1 GTSNPN, CDR2 SVGIG (reference sequence). The CDR3 runs to 14 residues. The CDR3 is CAWSVTGGWATQYF. The CDR3, as DNA: TGTGCCTGGAGTGTCACAGGGGGGTGGGCGACCCAGTACTTC.

This clone appeared a few times. The chain is built from TRBV28 and TRBJ2-7; 8 bases align to TRBD2. V was clipped by 7 bases and J by 3 bases; unmatched bases: 11. Germline values: CDR1 MDHEN, CDR2 SYDVKM. CDR3 size: 15 residues. The CDR3 DNA follows: TGTGCCAGCATCACTCCAAGCGGGGGCTTCTACGAGCAGTACTTC. Residues: CASITPSGGFYEQYF.

The genes are TRBV19 and TRBJ1-4, with TRBD1 identical over 7 bases. From germline, CDR1 is LNHDA and CDR2 SQIVND (reference sequence). V shed 11 bases and J 0 bases; nucleotides not matched to a gene: 6. The CDR3 is 14 amino acids. Here the CDR3 reads CASTGQTTNEKLFF. The CDR3 nucleotides read TGTGCCTCCACGGGACAGACAACTAATGAAAAACTGTTTTTT.

This rearrangement joins TRBV9 to TRBJ2-1; 9 bases line up with TRBD2. J was trimmed by 8 bases and V by 3 bases; bases with no gene match: 9. In germline, CDR1 is SGDLS, CDR2 YYNGEE. The CDR3 contains 15 residues. The CDR3 region has the DNA TGTGCCAGCAGCGCCTCTCCCCAGCGGGGGGATGAGCAGTTCTTC. Its protein is CASSASPQRGDEQFF.

V and J are TRBV18 and TRBJ1-3; the D is unclear. The CDR3 contains 14 residues. V dropped 3 bases and J dropped 0 bases, with 6 bases sitting between them. Germline CDR1 is KGHSH and CDR2 is LQKENI. The CDR3 DNA reads as TGTGCCAGCTCACCCCGAAACTCTGGAAACACCATATATTTT. Its translation is CASSPRNSGNTIYF. The whole variable domain, filled in from reference TRBV18 and TRBJ1-3, reads NAGVMQNPRHLVRRRGQEARLRCSPMKGHSHVYWYRQLPEEGLKFMVYLQKENIIDESGMPKERFSAEFPKEGPSILRIQQVVRGDSAAYFCASSPRNSGNTIYFGEGSWLTVV.

The chain links TRBV27 to TRBJ1-1; D is uncertain. The germline V gene has CDR1 MNHEY and CDR2 SMNVEV (reference sequence). Trimming took 5 bases from V and 3 from J, leaving 13 bases between them. This CDR3 comprises 14 residues. CDR3 sequence (DNA): TGTGCCAGCAGTCCGCTGGGATTTTACACTGAAGCTTTCTTT. It encodes CASSPLGFYTEAFF.

As to this clone: One junction end disagrees with the germline gene, perhaps due to a read error. The gene calls are TRBV5-6 and TRBJ1-2; D not certain. From germline, CDR1 is SGHDT and CDR2 YYEEEE. CDR3 length equals 13 residues. CDR3 coding DNA: TGTGCCAGCAGTTTGGCAGTGGCCGGCGGCTACACCTTC. It yields the protein CASSLAVAGGYTF.

CDR3 nucleotides: TGTGCCAGTAGTACCGGGACAGGGGGATCCTACGAGCAGTACTTC. Translating gives CASSTGTGGSYEQYF. This sequence joins TRBV19 and TRBJ2-7, with 11 bases aligning to TRBD1. Germline CDR1 is LNHDA and CDR2 is SQIVND (reference sequence). V shed 4 bases and J 1 base; nucleotides not matched to a gene: 3. The CDR3 length is 15 residues.

The chain has TRBV28 and TRBJ2-2, with TRBD2 matching over 7 bases. V lost 6 bases, J lost 1 base, and 8 bases stayed unmatched. The length of the CDR3 is 16 residues. Germline CDR1 MDHEN, CDR2 SYDVKM. The DNA for the CDR3 is TGTGCCAGCAGCTCCTGGGGGGGTAAGAACACCGGGGAGCTGTTTTTT. Translated: CASSSWGGKNTGELFF.

This clone was counted only a few times. This chain links TRBV7-2 with TRBJ1-1, with 8 positions matching TRBD1. With V trimmed by 2 bases and J by 7 bases, 6 bases remained unmatched. The CDR3 sequence is 14 residues long. Germline assignment: CDR1 SGHTA and CDR2 FQGNSA. CDR3 bases: TGTGCCAGCAGCTTAAACGCAGGGGGCGGTGAAGCTTTCTTT. Translated, it gives CASSLNAGGGEAFF.

The V and J genes are TRBV11-2 and TRBJ2-2; 11 bases align to TRBD2. With 3 bases clipped from V and 2 bases from J, the junction kept 2 bases outside the gene matches. The V gene's germline CDR1 is SGHAT and CDR2 FQNNGV. The CDR3 is 16 residues long. As DNA, the CDR3 is TGTGCCAGCAGCTTCACTAGCGGGAGTAACACCGGGGAGCTGTTTTTT. It is translated as CASSFTSGSNTGELFF. Using reference TRBV11-2 and TRBJ2-2 for the parts outside the CDR3, the full variable domain is EAGVAQSPRYKIIEKRQSVAFWCNPISGHATLYWYQQILGQGPKLLIQFQNNGVVDDSQLPKDRFSAERLKGVDSTLKIQPAKLEDSAVYLCASSFTSGSNTGELFFGEGSRLTVL.

The gene calls are TRBV5-4 and TRBJ1-5; D call uncertain. This CDR3 has 16 amino acids. The germline gives CDR1 SGHNT, CDR2 YYREEE (reference sequence). The V end lost 5 bases, the J end lost 2 bases, and 17 bases lay between the germline ends. CDR3 in amino acids: CASSHPGSTCNQPQHF. The CDR3 DNA reads TGTGCCAGCAGTCATCCGGGGTCAACCTGCAATCAGCCCCAGCATTTT.

The chain links TRBV4-2 to TRBJ2-3; 12 nucleotides match TRBD2. Per germline, CDR1 LGHNA and CDR2 YNFKEQ. With 1 base clipped from V and 2 bases from J, the junction kept 7 bases outside the gene matches. The CDR3 is made up of 18 amino acids. This chain's CDR3 is CASSQVGASGGATDTQYF. The CDR3 DNA sequence: TGTGCCAGCAGCCAAGTTGGGGCTAGCGGGGGGGCCACAGATACGCAGTATTTT.